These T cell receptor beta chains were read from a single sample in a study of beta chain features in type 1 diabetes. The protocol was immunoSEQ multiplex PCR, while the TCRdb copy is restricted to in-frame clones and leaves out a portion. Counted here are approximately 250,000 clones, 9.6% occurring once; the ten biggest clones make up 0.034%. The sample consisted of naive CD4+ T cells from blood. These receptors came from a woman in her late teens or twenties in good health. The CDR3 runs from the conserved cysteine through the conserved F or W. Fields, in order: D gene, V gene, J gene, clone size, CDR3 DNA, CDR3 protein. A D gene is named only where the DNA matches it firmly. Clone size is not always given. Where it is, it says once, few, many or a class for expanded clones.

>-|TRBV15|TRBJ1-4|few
TGTGCCACCCACCCGGGGGGGACGTCCGAGCTGTTTTTT
CATHPGGTSELFF
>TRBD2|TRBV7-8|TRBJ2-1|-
TGTGCCAGCAGCCCTACCAGACTAGCGGTTATAAGCTCCTACAATGAGCAGTTCTTC
CASSPTRLAVISSYNEQFF
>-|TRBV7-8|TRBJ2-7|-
TGTGCCAGCAGCCAAAAACGGACAGTGACCCTTTACGAGCAGTACTTC
CASSQKRTVTLYEQYF
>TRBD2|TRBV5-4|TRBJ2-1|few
TGTGCCAGCAGCTTTAATAGCGGGCAACGCCGGAGGGAGCAGTTCTTC
CASSFNSGQRRREQFF
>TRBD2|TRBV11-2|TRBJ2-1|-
TGTGCCAGCAGCTCTACTAGCGGGGTGTTCGATGAGCAGTTCTTC
CASSSTSGVFDEQFF
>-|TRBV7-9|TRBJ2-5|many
TGTGCCAGCAGCTCATCCCTATCTGCGGAGACCCAGTACTTC
CASSSSLSAETQYF
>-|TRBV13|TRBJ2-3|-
TGTGCCAGCAGCTTAAGTGAAAGGGGTAAGGCAGATACGCAGTATTTT
CASSLSERGKADTQYF
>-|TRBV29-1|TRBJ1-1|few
TGCAGCGTTTATAGTACAGCCCTGAACACTGAAGCTTTCTTT
CSVYSTALNTEAFF
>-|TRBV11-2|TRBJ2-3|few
TGTGCCAGCAGCTTAGATTCGCTAGCACGAATAAACACAGATACGCAGTATTTT
CASSLDSLARINTDTQYF
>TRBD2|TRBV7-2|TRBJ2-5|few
TGTGCCAGCAGCGGACCAGGGACTAGCGTTTACCAAGAGACCCAGTACTTC
CASSGPGTSVYQETQYF
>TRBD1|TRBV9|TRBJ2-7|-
TGTGCCAGCAGCGTAGTTAGGGGAAGGGACAGGGGCGAGCAGTACTTC
CASSVVRGRDRGEQYF
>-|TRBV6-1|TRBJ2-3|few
TGTGCCAGCAGTGCCCGAGCCTCGGGAGATACGCAGTATTTT
CASSARASGDTQYF
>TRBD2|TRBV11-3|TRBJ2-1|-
TGTGCCAGCAGCTACGCTCGGGGGGGCTCCTACAATGAGCAGTTCTTC
CASSYARGGSYNEQFF
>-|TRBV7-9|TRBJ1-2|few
TGTGCCAGCAGCCTCGATTGGGGGGTGGACTATGGCTACACCTTC
CASSLDWGVDYGYTF
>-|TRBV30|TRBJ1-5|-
TGTGCCTCACAGGGAAACAATCAGCCCCAGCATTTT
CASQGNNQPQHF
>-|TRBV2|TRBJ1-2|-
TGTGCCAGCAGTGGAGACGACAGCCTATATGGCTACACCTTC
CASSGDDSLYGYTF
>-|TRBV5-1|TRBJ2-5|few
TGCGCCAGCACCCAAGGAGGCAGGGAGACCCAGTACTTC
CASTQGGRETQYF
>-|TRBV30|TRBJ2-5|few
TGTGCCTGGAGGTGGATGGGGGCGGAGACCCAGTACTTC
CAWRWMGAETQYF